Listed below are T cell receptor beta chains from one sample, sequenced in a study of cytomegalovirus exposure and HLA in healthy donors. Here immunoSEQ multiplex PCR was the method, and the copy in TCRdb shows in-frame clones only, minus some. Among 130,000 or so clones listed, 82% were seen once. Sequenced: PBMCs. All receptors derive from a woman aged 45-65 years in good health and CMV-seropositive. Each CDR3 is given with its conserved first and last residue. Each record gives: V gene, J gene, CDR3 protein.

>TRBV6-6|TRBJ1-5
CASSYEGYQPQHF
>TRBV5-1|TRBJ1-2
CASSGPGTETYGYTF
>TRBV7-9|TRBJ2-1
CSSSSYGTPGSYNEQFF
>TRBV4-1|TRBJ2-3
CASSQYPTAISTDTQYF
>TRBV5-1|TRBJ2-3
CASSAAGTGGGGGTDTQYF
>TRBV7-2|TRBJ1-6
CASSFDSNNSPLHF
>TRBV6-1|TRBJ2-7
CASSELIAGLGEQYF
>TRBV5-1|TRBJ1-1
CASSSGVYGGVSEAFF
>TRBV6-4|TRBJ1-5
CASSDYYGTGLYSNQPQHF
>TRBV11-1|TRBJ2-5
CASSLDVGGEETQYF
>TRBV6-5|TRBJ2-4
CASTPRVGAKNIQYF
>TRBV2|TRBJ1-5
CASSWAGKNQPQHF
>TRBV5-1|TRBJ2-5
CASSSWGTGAQYF
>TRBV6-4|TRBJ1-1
CASRTGQPCEAFF
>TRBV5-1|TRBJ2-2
CASSLGGANTGELFF
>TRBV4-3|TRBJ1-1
CASSLLQTGNTEAFF
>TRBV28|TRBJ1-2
CASTSLQGGDGYTF
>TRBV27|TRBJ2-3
CASSPGAGGLTDTQYF
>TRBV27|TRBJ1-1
CASSLRGAFEAFF
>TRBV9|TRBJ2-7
CASSVGTGGREQYF
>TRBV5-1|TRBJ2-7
CASSRQVAAYEQYF
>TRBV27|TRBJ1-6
CASSQRKSTGFDSPLHF
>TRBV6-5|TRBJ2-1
CASSYQTGSHNEQFF
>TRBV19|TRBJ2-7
CASSSGGASGNYEQYF
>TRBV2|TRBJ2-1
CASSEGGGNEQFF
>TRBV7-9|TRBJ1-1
CASSLEGGTEAFF
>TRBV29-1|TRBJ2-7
CSVQASTYEQYF
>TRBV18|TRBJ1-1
CASSPAGPTEAFF
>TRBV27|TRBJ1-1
CASSFWGGPEAFF
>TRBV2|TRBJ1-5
CASRPGRSNQPQHF